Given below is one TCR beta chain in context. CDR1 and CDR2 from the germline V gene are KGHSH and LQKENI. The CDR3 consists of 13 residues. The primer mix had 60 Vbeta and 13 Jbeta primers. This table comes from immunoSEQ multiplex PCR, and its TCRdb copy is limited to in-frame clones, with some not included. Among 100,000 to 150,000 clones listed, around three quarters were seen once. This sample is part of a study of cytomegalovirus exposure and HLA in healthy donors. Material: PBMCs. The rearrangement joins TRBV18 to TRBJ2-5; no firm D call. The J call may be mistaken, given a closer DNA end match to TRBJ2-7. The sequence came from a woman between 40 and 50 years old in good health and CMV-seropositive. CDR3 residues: CASSPTVFSEQYF. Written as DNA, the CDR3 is TGTGCCAGCTCACCTACAGTTTTCTCCGAGCAGTACTTC.